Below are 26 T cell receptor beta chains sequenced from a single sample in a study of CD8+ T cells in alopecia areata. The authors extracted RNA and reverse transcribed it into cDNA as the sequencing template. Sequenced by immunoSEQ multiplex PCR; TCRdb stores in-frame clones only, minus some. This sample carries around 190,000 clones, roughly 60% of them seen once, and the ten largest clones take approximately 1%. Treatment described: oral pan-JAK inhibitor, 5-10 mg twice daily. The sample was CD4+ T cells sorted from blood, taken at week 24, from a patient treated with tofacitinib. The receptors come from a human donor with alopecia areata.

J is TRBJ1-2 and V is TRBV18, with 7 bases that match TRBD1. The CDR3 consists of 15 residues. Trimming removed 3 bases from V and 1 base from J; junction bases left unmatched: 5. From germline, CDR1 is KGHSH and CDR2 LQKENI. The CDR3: CASSPLQGLNYGYTF. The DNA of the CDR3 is TGTGCCAGCTCACCGCTACAGGGGCTTAACTATGGCTACACCTTC.

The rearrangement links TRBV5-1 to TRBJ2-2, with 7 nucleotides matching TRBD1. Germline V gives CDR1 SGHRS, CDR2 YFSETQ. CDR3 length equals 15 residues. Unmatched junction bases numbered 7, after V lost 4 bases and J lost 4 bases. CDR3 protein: CASSDNRGTTGELFF. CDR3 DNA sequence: TGCGCCAGCAGCGACAACAGGGGTACCACCGGGGAGCTGTTTTTT.

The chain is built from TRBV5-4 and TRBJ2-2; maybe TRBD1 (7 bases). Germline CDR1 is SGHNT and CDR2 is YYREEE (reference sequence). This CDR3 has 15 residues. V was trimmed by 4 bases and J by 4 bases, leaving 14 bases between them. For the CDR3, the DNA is TGTGCCAGCAGCAAAGGAGGGGGCGGCACCGGGGAGCTGTTTTTT. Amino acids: CASSKGGGGTGELFF.

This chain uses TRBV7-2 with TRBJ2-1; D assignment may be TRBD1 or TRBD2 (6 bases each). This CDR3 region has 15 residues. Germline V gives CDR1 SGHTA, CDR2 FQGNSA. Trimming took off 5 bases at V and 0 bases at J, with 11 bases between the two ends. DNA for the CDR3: TGTGCCAGCAGCCCCGAGGGGGGCTCCTACAATGAGCAGTTCTTC. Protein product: CASSPEGGSYNEQFF.

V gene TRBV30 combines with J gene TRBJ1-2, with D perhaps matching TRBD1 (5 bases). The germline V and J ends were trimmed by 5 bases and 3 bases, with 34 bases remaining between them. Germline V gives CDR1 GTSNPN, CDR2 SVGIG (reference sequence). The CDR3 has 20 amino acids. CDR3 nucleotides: TGTGCCTGGGTCTGGCGGTCCGACCATTTTAGCCAGGGCGAGGACTATGGCTACACCTTC. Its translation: CAWVWRSDHFSQGEDYGYTF.

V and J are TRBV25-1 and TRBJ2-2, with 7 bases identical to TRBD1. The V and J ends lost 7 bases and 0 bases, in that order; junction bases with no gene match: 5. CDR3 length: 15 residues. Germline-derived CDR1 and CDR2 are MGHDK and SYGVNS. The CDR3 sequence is CASTTGITNTGELFF. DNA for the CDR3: TGTGCCAGCACGACAGGGATTACGAACACCGGGGAGCTGTTTTTT.

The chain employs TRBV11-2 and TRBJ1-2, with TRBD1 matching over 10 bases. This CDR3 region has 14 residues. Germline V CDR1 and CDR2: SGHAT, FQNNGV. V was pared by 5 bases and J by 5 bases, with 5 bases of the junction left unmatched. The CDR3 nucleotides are TGTGCCAGCAGCCCCGGGGACAGGGGTTATGGCTACACCTTC. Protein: CASSPGDRGYGYTF.

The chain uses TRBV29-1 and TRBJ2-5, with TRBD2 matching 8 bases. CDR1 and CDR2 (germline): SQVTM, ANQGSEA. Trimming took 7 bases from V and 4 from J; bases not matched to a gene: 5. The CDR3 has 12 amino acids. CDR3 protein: CSGRGGAETQYF. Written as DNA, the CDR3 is TGCAGCGGACGGGGGGGCGCAGAGACCCAGTACTTC. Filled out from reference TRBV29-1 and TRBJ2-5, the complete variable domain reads SAVISQKPSRDICQRGTSLTIQCQVDSQVTMMFWYRQQPGQSLTLIATANQGSEATYESGFVIDKFPISRPNLTFSTLTVSNMSPEDSSIYLCSGRGGAETQYFGPGTRLLVL.

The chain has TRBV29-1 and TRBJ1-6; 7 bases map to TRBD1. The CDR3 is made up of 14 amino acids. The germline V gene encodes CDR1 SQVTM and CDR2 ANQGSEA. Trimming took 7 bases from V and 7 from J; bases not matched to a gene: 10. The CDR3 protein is CSAVEAGGNSPLHF. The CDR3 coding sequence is TGCAGCGCTGTAGAGGCAGGGGGGAATTCACCCCTCCACTTT.

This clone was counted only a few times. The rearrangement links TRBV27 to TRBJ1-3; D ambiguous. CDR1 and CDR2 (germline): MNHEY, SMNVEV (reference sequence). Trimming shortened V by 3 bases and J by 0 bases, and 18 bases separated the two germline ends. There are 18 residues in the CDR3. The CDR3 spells CASSFLPPTQTSGNTIYF. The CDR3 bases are TGTGCCAGCAGTTTTTTACCCCCGACACAGACCTCTGGAAACACCATATATTTT.

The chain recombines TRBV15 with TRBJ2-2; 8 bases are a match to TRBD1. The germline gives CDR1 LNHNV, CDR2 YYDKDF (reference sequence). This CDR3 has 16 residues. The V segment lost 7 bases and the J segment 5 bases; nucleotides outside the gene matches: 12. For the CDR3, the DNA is TGTGCCACCACCCTTATAGATACAGGGGGAACCGGGGAGCTGTTTTTT. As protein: CATTLIDTGGTGELFF.

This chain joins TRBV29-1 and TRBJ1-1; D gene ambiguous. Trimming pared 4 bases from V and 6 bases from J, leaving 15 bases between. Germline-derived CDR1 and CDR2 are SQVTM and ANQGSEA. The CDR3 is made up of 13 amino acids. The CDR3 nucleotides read TGCAGCGTTGGAGCGTTGTATAACGCTGAAGCTTTCTTT. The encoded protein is CSVGALYNAEAFF.

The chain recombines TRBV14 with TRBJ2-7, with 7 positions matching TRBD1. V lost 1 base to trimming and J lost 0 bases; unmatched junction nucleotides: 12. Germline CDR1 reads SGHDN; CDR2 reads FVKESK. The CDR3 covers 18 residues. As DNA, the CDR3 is TGTGCCAGCAGCCAAGGACAGGGAAACTTTAAGAGCTCCTACGAGCAGTACTTC. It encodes CASSQGQGNFKSSYEQYF.

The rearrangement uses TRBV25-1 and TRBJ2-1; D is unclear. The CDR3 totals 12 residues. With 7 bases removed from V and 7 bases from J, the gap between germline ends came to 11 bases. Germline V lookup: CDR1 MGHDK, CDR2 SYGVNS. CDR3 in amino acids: CASTGIRNEQFF. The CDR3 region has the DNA TGTGCCAGCACCGGAATAAGGAATGAGCAGTTCTTC. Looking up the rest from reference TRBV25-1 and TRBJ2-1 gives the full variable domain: EADIYQTPRYLVIGTGKKITLECSQTMGHDKMYWYQQDPGMELHLIHYSYGVNSTEKGDLSSESTVSRIRTEHFPLTLESARPSHTSQYLCASTGIRNEQFFGPGTRLTVL.

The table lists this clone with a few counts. The CDR3 spells CASSDSGEKLFF. The CDR3 bases are TGTGCCAGCAGTGATTCGGGTGAAAAACTGTTTTTT. The chain recombines TRBV2 with TRBJ1-4; D gene uncertain. V was pared by 3 bases and J by 7 bases, with 6 bases between. Germline lookup yields CDR1 SNHLY and CDR2 FYNNEI. The CDR3 totals 12 residues.

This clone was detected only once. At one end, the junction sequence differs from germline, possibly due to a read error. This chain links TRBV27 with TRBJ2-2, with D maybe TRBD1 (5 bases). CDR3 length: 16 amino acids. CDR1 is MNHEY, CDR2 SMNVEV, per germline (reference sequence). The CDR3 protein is CTSSPKRGLWTGELFF. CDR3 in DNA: TGTACCAGCAGTCCGAAAAGGGGTTTATGGACCGGGGAGCTGTTTTTT.

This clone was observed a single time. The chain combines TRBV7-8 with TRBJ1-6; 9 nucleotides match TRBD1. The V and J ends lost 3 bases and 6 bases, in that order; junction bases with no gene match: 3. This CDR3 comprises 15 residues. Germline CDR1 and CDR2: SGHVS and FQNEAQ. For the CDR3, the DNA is TGTGCCAGCAGCTTGGACAGGGGACTTAATTCACCCCTCCACTTT. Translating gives CASSLDRGLNSPLHF.

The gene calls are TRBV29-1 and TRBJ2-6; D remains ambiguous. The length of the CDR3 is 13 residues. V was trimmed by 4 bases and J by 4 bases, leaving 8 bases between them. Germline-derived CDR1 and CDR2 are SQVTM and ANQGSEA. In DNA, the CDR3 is TGCAGCGTTGGCCTGTTGGGGGCCAACGTCCTGACTTTC. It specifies CSVGLLGANVLTF. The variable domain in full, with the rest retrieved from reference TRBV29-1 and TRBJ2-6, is SAVISQKPSRDICQRGTSLTIQCQVDSQVTMMFWYRQQPGQSLTLIATANQGSEATYESGFVIDKFPISRPNLTFSTLTVSNMSPEDSSIYLCSVGLLGANVLTFGAGSRLTVL.

The DNA of the CDR3 is TGCAGCGTTGAGGCCGGGACGGGCAATGAGCAGTTCTTC. Its protein is CSVEAGTGNEQFF. J is TRBJ2-1 and V is TRBV29-1, with D possibly being TRBD1 or TRBD2 (5 bases each). Looked up from germline, CDR1 is SQVTM and CDR2 is ANQGSEA. V was clipped by 3 bases and J by 6 bases, with 12 bases between them. The CDR3 length is 13 residues.

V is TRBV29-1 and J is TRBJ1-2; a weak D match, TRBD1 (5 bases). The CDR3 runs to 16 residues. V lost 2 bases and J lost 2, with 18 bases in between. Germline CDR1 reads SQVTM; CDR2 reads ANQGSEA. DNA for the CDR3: TGCAGCGTTGAACCCCACGGGGGGGGAGGCAACTATGGCTACACCTTC. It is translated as CSVEPHGGGGNYGYTF.

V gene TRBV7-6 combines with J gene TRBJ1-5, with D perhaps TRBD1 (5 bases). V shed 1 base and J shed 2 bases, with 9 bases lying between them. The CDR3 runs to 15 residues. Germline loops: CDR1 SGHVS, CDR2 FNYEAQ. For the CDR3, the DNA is TGTGCCAGCAGCTTAGGTGGGGGAGGCAATCAGCCCCAGCATTTT. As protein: CASSLGGGGNQPQHF.

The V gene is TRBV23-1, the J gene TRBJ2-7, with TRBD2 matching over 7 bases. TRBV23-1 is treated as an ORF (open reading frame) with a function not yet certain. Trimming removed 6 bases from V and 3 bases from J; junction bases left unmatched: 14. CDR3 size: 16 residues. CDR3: CASSRSPSGDYYEQYF. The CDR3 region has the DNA TGCGCCAGCAGCCGTTCTCCCAGCGGGGATTACTACGAGCAGTACTTC.

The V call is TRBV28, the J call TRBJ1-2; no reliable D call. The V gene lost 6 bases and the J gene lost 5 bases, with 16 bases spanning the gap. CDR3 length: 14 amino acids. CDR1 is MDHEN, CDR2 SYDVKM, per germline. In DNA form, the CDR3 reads TGTGCCAGCAGCCCGGATCATCTAGGGTATGGCTACACCTTC. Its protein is CASSPDHLGYGYTF.

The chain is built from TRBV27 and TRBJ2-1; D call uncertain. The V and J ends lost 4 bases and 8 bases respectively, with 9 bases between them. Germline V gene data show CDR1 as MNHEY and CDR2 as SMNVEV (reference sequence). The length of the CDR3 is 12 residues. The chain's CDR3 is CASSSTRYEQFF. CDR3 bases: TGTGCCAGCAGTTCCACTCGTTATGAGCAGTTCTTC.

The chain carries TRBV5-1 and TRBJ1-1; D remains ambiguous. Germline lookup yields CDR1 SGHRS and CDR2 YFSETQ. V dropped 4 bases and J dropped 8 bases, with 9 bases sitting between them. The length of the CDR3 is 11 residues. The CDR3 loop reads CASSQDGEAFF. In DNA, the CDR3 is TGCGCCAGCAGCCAAGATGGGGAAGCTTTCTTT.

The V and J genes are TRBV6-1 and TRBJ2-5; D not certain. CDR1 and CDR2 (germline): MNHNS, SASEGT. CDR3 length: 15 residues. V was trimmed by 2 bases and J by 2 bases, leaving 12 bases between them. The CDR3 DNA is TGTGCCAGCAGTGAACTTTTTGGCAGTCAAGAGACCCAGTACTTC. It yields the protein CASSELFGSQETQYF.